Below, 22 T cell receptor beta chains from the same sample are listed, as sequenced in a study of brain metastases from non-small cell lung cancer. TCRdb's copy holds only in-frame clones and misses some; the assay was immunoSEQ multiplex PCR. The table lists hundreds of clones, 89% of them singletons. Input material: primary lung tumor tissue. These receptor sequences come from a donor aged 40 or over with non-small cell lung cancer.

V usage is TRBV6-4 and J usage is TRBJ2-2; the D gene is possibly TRBD2 (7 bases). The V end was cut by 8 bases, the J end by 5 bases, with 21 bases between. The CDR3 consists of 16 residues. Germline V lookup: CDR1 MRHNA, CDR2 SNTAGT. The CDR3 reads CASRAAGAPGTGELFF. The CDR3 DNA reads TGTGCCAGCCGTGCGGCGGGGGCTCCGGGGACCGGGGAGCTGTTTTTT.

The rearrangement uses TRBV7-3 and TRBJ2-1, with 11 bases identical to TRBD2. The CDR3 has 18 amino acids. The V gene end was trimmed by 0 bases and the J gene end by 5 bases; junction bases not matched to a gene: 9. Germline CDR1 reads SGHTA; CDR2 reads FQGTGA. The CDR3 loop is CASSLTPLAGARNNEQFF. The CDR3, as DNA: TGTGCCAGCAGCTTAACCCCACTAGCGGGGGCCCGCAACAATGAGCAGTTCTTC.

The rearrangement joins TRBV11-3 to TRBJ2-2; no clear D. The V end was cut by 2 bases, the J end by 6 bases, with 4 bases between. Germline lookup yields CDR1 SGHNT and CDR2 YENEEA. The CDR3 has 12 residues. The CDR3 protein is CASSLSAGELFF. The CDR3 nucleotides are TGTGCCAGCAGCTTATCGGCCGGGGAGCTGTTTTTT.

The CDR3 spells CASSIAGTGVEGQPQHF. The CDR3 region has the DNA TGTGCCAGTAGTATAGCCGGGACAGGGGTAGAGGGGCAGCCCCAGCATTTT. This chain uses TRBV19 with TRBJ1-5; 10 nucleotides align to TRBD1. V lost 1 base and J lost 7; bases outside the gene matches: 10. This CDR3 has 17 residues. Germline CDR1 and CDR2: LNHDA and SQIVND (reference sequence).

The V call is TRBV6-4, the J call TRBJ1-5; D gene uncertain. Trimming took off 4 bases at V and 5 bases at J, with 9 bases between the two ends. Germline lookup yields CDR1 MRHNA and CDR2 SNTAGT. This CDR3 comprises 13 residues. The CDR3 DNA follows: TGTGCCAGCAGTGTAAGCACCGATCAGCCCCAGCATTTT. Protein: CASSVSTDQPQHF.

The rearrangement joins TRBV2 to TRBJ2-2, with D uncertain. This CDR3 is built from 12 residues. Trimming removed 8 bases from V and 6 bases from J, with 10 bases in between. CDR1 and CDR2 (germline): SNHLY, FYNNEI. In DNA, the CDR3 is TGTGCCAGCGCCTGGATCTCCGGGGAGCTGTTTTTT. Translated, it gives CASAWISGELFF.

This clone was seen a single time. The chain employs TRBV12-3 or TRBV12-4 and TRBJ2-7, with D possibly being TRBD1 (6 bases). CDR3 length: 13 residues. V lost 3 bases, J lost 6 bases, and 12 bases lay in between. CDR3 coding DNA: TGTGCCAGCAGTTTCCGGACAGCCTCCGAGCAGTACTTC. Translation gives CASSFRTASEQYF.

V gene TRBV27 combines with J gene TRBJ2-7; TRBD2 agrees at 13 bases. This CDR3 comprises 17 residues. Trimming removed 8 bases from V and 0 bases from J; junction bases left unmatched: 10. Germline CDR1 is MNHEY and CDR2 is SMNVEV (reference sequence). The CDR3, as DNA: TGTGCCAGCTCCTTTAGGGGGACTAGCGGGAACTCCTACGAGCAGTACTTC. Protein sequence: CASSFRGTSGNSYEQYF.

The chain carries TRBV30 and TRBJ2-7, with D tentatively TRBD2 (5 bases). This CDR3 has 14 amino acids. V was clipped by 0 bases and J by 2 bases, with 11 bases between them. Germline loops: CDR1 GTSNPN, CDR2 SVGIG (reference sequence). The CDR3 DNA reads as TGTGCCTGGAGTGTACTCGGGGAGCCCTACGAGCAGTACTTC. Its protein product is CAWSVLGEPYEQYF.

This clone has just a few counts. The same CDR3 also results from other DNA sequences found in this sample. The CDR3 nucleotides read TGTGCCAGCAGCCCACAGAGGGGTGAGCAGTTCTTC. Protein product: CASSPQRGEQFF. This chain connects TRBV6-6 to TRBJ2-1, with D perhaps given as TRBD1 or TRBD2 (5 bases each). Germline V gene data show CDR1 as MNHNY and CDR2 as SVGAGI (reference sequence). The CDR3 extends over 12 amino acids. Deletions cut 6 bases from V and 9 bases from J, with 12 bases between.

The DNA of the CDR3 is TGCGCCAGCAGCCAGACACAGGGGTCTGGGGAGACCCAGTACTTC. Translation gives CASSQTQGSGETQYF. The chain joins TRBV4-1 to TRBJ2-5, with 7 bases that match TRBD1. The CDR3 is 15 amino acids. The V and J ends lost 3 bases and 5 bases, in that order; junction bases with no gene match: 9. Germline lookup yields CDR1 MGHRA and CDR2 YSYEKL.

J is TRBJ2-2 and V is TRBV19; D may match TRBD1 or TRBD2 (5 bases each). The V end was cut by 4 bases, the J end by 3 bases, with 21 bases between. CDR1 and CDR2 (germline): LNHDA, SQIVND (reference sequence). CDR3 length equals 18 residues. CDR3 in DNA: TGTGCCAGTAGTAGGGGGTACGGAGCCAGGACGGACACCGGGGAGCTGTTTTTT. Translation: CASSRGYGARTDTGELFF.

Concerning this clone: The same CDR3 also results from other DNA sequences found in this sample. The chain couples TRBV9 to TRBJ2-5; possible D gene TRBD2, 5 bases. The CDR3 is 15 amino acids. Trimming shortened V by 2 bases and J by 1 base, and 12 bases separated the two germline ends. Germline V gene lookup returns CDR1 SGDLS and CDR2 YYNGEE. The CDR3 coding sequence is TGTGCCAGCAGCGTCCTAAGCGGTGGCCAAGAGACCCAGTACTTC. Amino acids: CASSVLSGGQETQYF.

This clone has a handful of counts. This chain uses TRBV6-5 with TRBJ1-1, with D unclear. Between the trimmed V and J ends, which lost 7 bases and 5 bases, there was a span of 8 bases. CDR1 and CDR2 from the germline V gene are MNHEY and SVGAGI. The CDR3 runs to 11 residues. The CDR3 DNA reads TGTGCCAGCATTCTTAGGACTGAAGCTTTCTTT. Its translation is CASILRTEAFF.

The chain combines TRBV10-2 with TRBJ2-5; 9 positions match TRBD2. Germline V CDR1 and CDR2: WSHSY, SAAADI. This CDR3 spans 16 amino acids. Trimming removed 0 bases from V and 4 bases from J; junction bases left unmatched: 6. The CDR3 sequence is CASSESTLSGRETQYF. The DNA for the CDR3 is TGCGCCAGCAGTGAGTCGACTCTTAGCGGGAGAGAGACCCAGTACTTC.

The chain has TRBV28 and TRBJ2-5, with a tentative D call TRBD1 (6 bases). CDR1 and CDR2 (germline): MDHEN, SYDVKM. This CDR3 is built from 14 residues. Trimming stripped 6 bases from V and 5 bases from J, with 16 bases between. The CDR3, as DNA: TGTGCCAGCAGCCCCACAGGGTTTCTCGAGACCCAGTACTTC. Translation gives CASSPTGFLETQYF. The whole variable domain, remainder taken from reference TRBV28 and TRBJ2-5, is DVKVTQSSRYLVKRTGEKVFLECVQDMDHENMFWYRQDPGLGLRLIYFSYDVKMKEKGDIPEGYSVSREKKERFSLILESASTNQTSMYLCASSPTGFLETQYFGPGTRLLVL.

The chain joins TRBV7-6 to TRBJ2-3, with D possibly being TRBD1 (5 bases). Germline V gene data show CDR1 as SGHVS and CDR2 as FNYEAQ. There are 15 residues in the CDR3. The V and J ends lost 2 bases and 1 base respectively, with 10 bases between them. CDR3 sequence reads: CASSLFGAGTDTQYF. The CDR3 region has the DNA TGTGCCAGCAGCTTATTTGGGGCCGGCACAGATACGCAGTATTTT.

This clone was seen once. The rearrangement joins TRBV3-1 (or the pseudogene TRBV3-2) to TRBJ2-5; 9 bases are a match to TRBD2. V gave up 4 bases and J gave up 4 bases; unmatched junction bases: 10. CDR3 size: 16 residues. CDR1 and CDR2 from the germline V gene are LGHDT and YNNKEL (reference sequence). In nucleotides, the CDR3 is TGTGCCAGCAGCCTCGGACCGGGACTAGCTAGAGAGACCCAGTACTTC. Translated, it gives CASSLGPGLARETQYF.

Points on this clone: The sample carries other DNA sequences with the same CDR3. The rearrangement joins TRBV9 to TRBJ2-5; D possibly corresponds to TRBD2 (5 bases). Germline CDR1 is SGDLS and CDR2 is YYNGEE. The V gene lost 2 bases and the J gene lost 1 base, with 12 bases spanning the gap. The CDR3 has 15 residues. The CDR3 is CASSVLSGGQETQYF. The CDR3 DNA reads TGTGCCAGCAGCGTCCTAAGCGGCGGCCAAGAGACCCAGTACTTC. Full variable domain (rest looked up from reference TRBV9 and TRBJ2-5): DSGVTQTPKHLITATGQRVTLRCSPRSGDLSVYWYQQSLDQGLQFLIQYYNGEERAKGNILERFSAQQFPDLHSELNLSSLELGDSALYFCASSVLSGGQETQYFGPGTRLLVL.

As to this clone: The junction departs from the called germline gene at one end, perhaps through a read error. V usage is TRBV24-1 and J usage is TRBJ1-2, with D possibly being TRBD1 (5 bases). CDR1 is KGHDR and CDR2 is SFDVKD in the germline V gene. This CDR3 is built from 14 residues. The CDR3 DNA reads as TGTGCTACCAGTACAGGCACTGGTAACTATGGCTACACCTTC. Amino acid sequence: CATSTGTGNYGYTF.

The rearrangement uses TRBV7-8 and TRBJ2-7; tentatively, D is TRBD1 or TRBD2 (5 bases each). This CDR3 contains 13 residues. Per the germline V gene, CDR1 is SGHVS and CDR2 is FQNEAQ. V dropped 5 bases and J dropped 7 bases, with 15 bases sitting between them. CDR3 coding DNA: TGTGCCAGCAGCCCCGGGGCCTACGTAGAGCAGTACTTC. Translated, it gives CASSPGAYVEQYF.

This rearrangement joins TRBV7-2 to TRBJ2-2; D gene uncertain. This CDR3 region has 14 residues. CDR1 is SGHTA and CDR2 is FQGNSA in the germline V gene. Trimming shortened V by 3 bases and J by 1 base, and 6 bases separated the two germline ends. For the CDR3, the DNA is TGTGCCAGCAGCTTGGGATGGAACACCGGGGAGCTGTTTTTT. It translates to CASSLGWNTGELFF.